This TCR beta chain was captured in a study of cytomegalovirus exposure and HLA in healthy donors. Study details: Around 200 million T cells yielded 100 million or so unique TCR beta sequences, as an earlier analysis found. Study-wide results and caveats: Indistinguishable V segments, including TRBV6-2 and TRBV6-3, were excluded.

A word on this clone: Antigen: not known.

Use of 60 Vbeta and 13 Jbeta primers characterized the PCR. Sequencing used immunoSEQ multiplex PCR; TCRdb keeps in-frame clones, though not all of them. The sample features 55,000 to 75,000 clones, with approximately 4.3% in its top ten. J lost 1 base, V lost 4 bases, and 10 bases had no gene match. Germline V gene lookup returns CDR1 SGHRS and CDR2 YFSETQ. This CDR3 comprises 16 residues. The genes are TRBV5-1 and TRBJ2-7, with 8 bases aligning to TRBD2. Sample: PBMCs. The source is a male donor in good health and CMV-seronegative. CDR3 residues: CASSAGLGFASYEQYF. CDR3 in DNA: TGCGCCAGCAGCGCGGGACTAGGGTTCGCGTCCTACGAGCAGTACTTC.